This T cell receptor beta chain was recovered during a study of shared clonotypes between healthy human individuals. The table came from immunoSEQ multiplex PCR; TCRdb's copy has only in-frame clones and leaves some out. The data contain hundreds of thousands of clones, 92% of them seen just once; the ten biggest clones take up approximately 25%. CDR3 length equals 17 residues. J was trimmed by 5 bases and V by 2 bases; bases with no gene match: 11. Germline CDR1 reads MNHNS; CDR2 reads SASEGT. CD45RO-negative, CCR7-selected cells formed the naive CD8 fraction, which excluded terminally differentiated effector memory CD45RA+ cells.

The sequenced sample was naive CD8+ T cells sorted from blood. The clonotype comes from a man aged 25-45 years in good health. J is TRBJ2-3 and V is TRBV6-1; 9 positions match TRBD2. CDR3 nucleotide sequence: TGTGCCAGCAGTGAAAGGGGGGGGAGCGGGAGGAAAGATACGCAGTATTTT. Its protein product is CASSERGGSGRKDTQYF.